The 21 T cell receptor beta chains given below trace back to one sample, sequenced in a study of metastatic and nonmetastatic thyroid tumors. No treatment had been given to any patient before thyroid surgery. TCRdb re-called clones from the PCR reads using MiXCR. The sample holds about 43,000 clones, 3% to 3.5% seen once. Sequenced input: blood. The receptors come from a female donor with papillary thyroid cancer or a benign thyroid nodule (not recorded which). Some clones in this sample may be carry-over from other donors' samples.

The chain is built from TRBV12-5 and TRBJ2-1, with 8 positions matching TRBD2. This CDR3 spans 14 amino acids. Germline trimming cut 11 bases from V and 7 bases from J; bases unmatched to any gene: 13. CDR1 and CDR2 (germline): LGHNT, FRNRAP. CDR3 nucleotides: TGTGCTTGGGGGGGGACTAGGGGCTTGAATGAGCAGTTCTTC. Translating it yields CAWGGTRGLNEQFF.

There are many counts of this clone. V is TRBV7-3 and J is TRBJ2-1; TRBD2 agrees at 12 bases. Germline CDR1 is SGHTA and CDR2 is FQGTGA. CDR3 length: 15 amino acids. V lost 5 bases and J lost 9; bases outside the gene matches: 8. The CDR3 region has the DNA TGTGCCAGCAGCCCAGGACTAGCGGGGAACAGTGAGCAGTTCTTC. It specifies CASSPGLAGNSEQFF. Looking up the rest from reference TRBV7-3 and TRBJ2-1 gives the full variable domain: GAGVSQTPSNKVTEKGKYVELRCDPISGHTALYWYRQSLGQGPEFLIYFQGTGAADDSGLPNDRFFAVRPEGSVSTLKIQRTERGDSAVYLCASSPGLAGNSEQFFGPGTRLTVL.

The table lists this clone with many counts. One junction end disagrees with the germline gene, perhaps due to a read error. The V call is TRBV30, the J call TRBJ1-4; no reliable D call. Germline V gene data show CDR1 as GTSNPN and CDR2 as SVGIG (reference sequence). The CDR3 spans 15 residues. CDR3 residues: CAWSGGMTTNEKLLF. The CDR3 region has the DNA TGTGCCTGGAGTGGAGGAATGACAACTAATGAAAAACTGCTTTTT.

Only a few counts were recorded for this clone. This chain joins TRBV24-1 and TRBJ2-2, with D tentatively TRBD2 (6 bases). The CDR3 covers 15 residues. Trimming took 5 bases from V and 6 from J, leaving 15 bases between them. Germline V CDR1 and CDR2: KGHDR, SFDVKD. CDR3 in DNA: TGTGCCACCAGTGTTGCGGGAAATAGGGCCGGGGAGCTGTTTTTT. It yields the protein CATSVAGNRAGELFF.

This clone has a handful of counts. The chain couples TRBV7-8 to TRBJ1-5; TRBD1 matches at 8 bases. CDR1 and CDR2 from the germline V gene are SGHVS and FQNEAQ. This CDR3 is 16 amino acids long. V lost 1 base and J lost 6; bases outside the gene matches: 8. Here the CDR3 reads CASSLGGDRRVQPQHF. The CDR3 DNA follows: TGTGCCAGCAGCTTAGGGGGGGACAGGAGAGTTCAGCCCCAGCATTTT.

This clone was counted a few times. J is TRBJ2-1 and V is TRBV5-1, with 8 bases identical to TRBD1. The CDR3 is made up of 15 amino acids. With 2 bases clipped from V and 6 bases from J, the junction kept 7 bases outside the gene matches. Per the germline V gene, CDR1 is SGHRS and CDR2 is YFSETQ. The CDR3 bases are TGCGCCAGCAGCTTACCTCAGGGGGCTCGCAATGAGCAGTTCTTC. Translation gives CASSLPQGARNEQFF.

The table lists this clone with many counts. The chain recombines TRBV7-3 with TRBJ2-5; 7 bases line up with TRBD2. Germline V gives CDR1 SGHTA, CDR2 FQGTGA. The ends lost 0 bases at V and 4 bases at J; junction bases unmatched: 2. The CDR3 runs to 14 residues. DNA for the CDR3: TGTGCCAGCAGCTTAACTCCGGGGGGAGAGACCCAGTACTTC. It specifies CASSLTPGGETQYF.

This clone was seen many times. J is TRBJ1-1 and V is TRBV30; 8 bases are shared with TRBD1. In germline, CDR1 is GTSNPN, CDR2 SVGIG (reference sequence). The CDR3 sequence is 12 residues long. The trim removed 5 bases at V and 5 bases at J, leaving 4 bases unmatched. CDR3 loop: CAWDRDRTEAFF. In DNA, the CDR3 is TGTGCCTGGGATAGGGACAGGACTGAAGCTTTCTTT.

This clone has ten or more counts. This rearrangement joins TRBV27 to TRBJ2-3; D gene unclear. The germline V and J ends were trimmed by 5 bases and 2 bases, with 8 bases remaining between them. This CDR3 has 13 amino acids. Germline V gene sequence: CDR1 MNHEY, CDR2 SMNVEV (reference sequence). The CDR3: CASSRRFTDTQYF. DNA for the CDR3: TGTGCCAGCAGTCGACGATTCACAGATACGCAGTATTTT.

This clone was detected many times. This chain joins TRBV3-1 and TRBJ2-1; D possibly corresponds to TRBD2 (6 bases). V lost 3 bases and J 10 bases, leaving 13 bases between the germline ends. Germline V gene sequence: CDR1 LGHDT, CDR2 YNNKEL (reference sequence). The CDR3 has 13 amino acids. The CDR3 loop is CASSQSGVWEQFF. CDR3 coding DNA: TGTGCCAGCAGCCAGTCGGGGGTCTGGGAGCAGTTCTTC.

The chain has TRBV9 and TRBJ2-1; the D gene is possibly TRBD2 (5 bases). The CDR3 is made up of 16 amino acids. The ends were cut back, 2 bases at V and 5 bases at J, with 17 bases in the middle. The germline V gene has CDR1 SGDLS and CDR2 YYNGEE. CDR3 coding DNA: TGTGCCAGCAGCGTGGCTCCGGGATGTCCCCACAATGAGCAGTTCTTC. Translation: CASSVAPGCPHNEQFF.

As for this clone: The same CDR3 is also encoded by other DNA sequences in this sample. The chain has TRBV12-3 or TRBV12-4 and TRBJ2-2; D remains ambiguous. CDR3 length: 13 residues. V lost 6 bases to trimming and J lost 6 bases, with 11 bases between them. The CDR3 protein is CASSPRRSGELFF. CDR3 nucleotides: TGTGCCAGCAGCCCAAGAAGGTCCGGGGAGCTGTTTTTT.

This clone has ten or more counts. The CDR3 protein is CASLGAGDTQYF. The CDR3 bases are TGTGCCAGCCTTGGGGCTGGAGATACGCAGTATTTT. This chain connects TRBV3-1 to TRBJ2-3; possibly TRBD1 for D (5 bases). The CDR3 has 12 residues. Germline V CDR1 and CDR2: LGHDT, YNNKEL (reference sequence). V lost 8 bases and J 5 bases, leaving 11 bases between the germline ends.

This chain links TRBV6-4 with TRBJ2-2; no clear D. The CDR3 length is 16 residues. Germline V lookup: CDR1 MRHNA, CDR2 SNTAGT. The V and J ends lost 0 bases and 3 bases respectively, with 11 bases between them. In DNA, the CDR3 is TGTGCCAGCAGTGACTCGAGGAGTAGGGACACCGGGGAGCTGTTTTTT. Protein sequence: CASSDSRSRDTGELFF.

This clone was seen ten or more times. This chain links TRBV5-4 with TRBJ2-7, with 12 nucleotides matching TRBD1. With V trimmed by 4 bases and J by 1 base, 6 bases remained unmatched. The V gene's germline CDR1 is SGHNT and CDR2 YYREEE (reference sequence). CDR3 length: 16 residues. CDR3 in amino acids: CASSHGTGGASYEQYF. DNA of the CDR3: TGTGCCAGCAGCCACGGGACAGGGGGCGCTTCCTACGAGCAGTACTTC.

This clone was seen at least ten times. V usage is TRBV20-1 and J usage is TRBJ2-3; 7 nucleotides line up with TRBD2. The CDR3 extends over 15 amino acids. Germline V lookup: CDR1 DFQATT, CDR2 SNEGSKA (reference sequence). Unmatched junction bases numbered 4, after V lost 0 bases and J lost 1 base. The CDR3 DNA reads TGCAGTGCTAGAGATCTTACTAGCGGCACAGATACGCAGTATTTT. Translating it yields CSARDLTSGTDTQYF.

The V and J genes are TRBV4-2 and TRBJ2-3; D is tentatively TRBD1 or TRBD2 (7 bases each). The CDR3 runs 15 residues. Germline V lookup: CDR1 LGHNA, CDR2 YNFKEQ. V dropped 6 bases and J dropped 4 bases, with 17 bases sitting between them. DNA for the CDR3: TGTGCCAGCAGTGACGGGGCAGGGGGGGCAGATACGCAGTATTTT. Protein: CASSDGAGGADTQYF.

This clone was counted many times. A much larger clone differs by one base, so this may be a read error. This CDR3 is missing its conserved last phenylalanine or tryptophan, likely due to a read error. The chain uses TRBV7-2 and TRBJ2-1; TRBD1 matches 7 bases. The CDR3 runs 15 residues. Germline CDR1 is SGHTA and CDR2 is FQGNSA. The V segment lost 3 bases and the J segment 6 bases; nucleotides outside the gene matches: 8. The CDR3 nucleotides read TGTGCCAGCAGCTTGTCGACAGGGCTCGGCAATGAGCAGTTCCTC. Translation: CASSLSTGLGNEQFL.

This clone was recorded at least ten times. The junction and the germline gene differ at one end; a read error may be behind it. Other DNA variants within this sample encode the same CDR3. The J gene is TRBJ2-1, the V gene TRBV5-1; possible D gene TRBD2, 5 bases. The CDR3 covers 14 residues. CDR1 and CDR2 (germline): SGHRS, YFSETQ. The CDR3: CASSLGGSINEQFF. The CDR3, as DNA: TGCGCCAGCAGCTTGGGCGGGTCAATCAATGAACAGTTCTTC.

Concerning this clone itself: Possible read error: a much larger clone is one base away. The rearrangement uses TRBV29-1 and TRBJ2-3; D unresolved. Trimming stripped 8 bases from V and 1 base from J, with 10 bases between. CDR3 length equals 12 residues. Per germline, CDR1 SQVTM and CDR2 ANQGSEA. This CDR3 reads CSITSGTDTQYF. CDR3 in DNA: TGCAGCATTACGTCGGGCACAGATACGCAGTATTTT.

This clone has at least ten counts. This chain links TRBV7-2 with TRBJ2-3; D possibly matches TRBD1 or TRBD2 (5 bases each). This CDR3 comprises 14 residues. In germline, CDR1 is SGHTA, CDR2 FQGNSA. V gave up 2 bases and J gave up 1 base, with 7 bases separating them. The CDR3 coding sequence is TGTGCCAGCAGCTTACAGGGACGCACAGATACGCAGTATTTT. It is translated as CASSLQGRTDTQYF.